Listed below are T cell receptor beta chains from one sample, sequenced in a study of T cells in lung cancer brain metastases. Method: immunoSEQ multiplex PCR; TCRdb's copy keeps in-frame clones and lacks some. The data contain more than 2,500 clones, roughly 87% of them singletons. The source material was tumor tissue from the primary lung tumor. These receptors all come from a woman aged 60-75 years with non-small cell lung cancer. CDR3s include the opening cysteine and the closing phenylalanine or tryptophan. Each record gives: J gene, clone size, V gene, D gene, CDR3 protein, CDR3 DNA. D genes are given only for firm matches. Size values are once, few and many counts, or a class for expanded clones, and some rows have none.

J gene: TRBJ1-1; clone size: -; V gene: TRBV5-8; D gene: -; CDR3 protein: CASSSGSLLNTEAFF; CDR3 DNA: TGTGCCAGCAGCTCAGGATCACTTCTGAACACTGAAGCTTTCTTT
J gene: TRBJ1-6; clone size: once; V gene: TRBV30; D gene: -; CDR3 protein: CAWTNNSPLHF; CDR3 DNA: TGTGCCTGGACAAATAATTCACCCCTCCACTTT
J gene: TRBJ2-5; clone size: -; V gene: TRBV18; D gene: TRBD2; CDR3 protein: CASSPPQRGGETQYF; CDR3 DNA: TGTGCCAGCTCACCACCCCAGCGGGGCGGGGAGACCCAGTACTTC
J gene: TRBJ2-2; clone size: -; V gene: TRBV9; D gene: -; CDR3 protein: CASSVESRATGELFF; CDR3 DNA: TGTGCCAGCAGCGTAGAGAGCAGGGCAACCGGGGAGCTGTTTTTT
J gene: TRBJ2-3; clone size: -; V gene: TRBV18; D gene: TRBD2; CDR3 protein: CASSQTSATDTQYF; CDR3 DNA: TGTGCCAGCTCACAGACTAGCGCCACAGATACGCAGTATTTT
J gene: TRBJ2-5; clone size: once; V gene: TRBV18; D gene: TRBD1; CDR3 protein: CASSPDRGGETQYF; CDR3 DNA: TGTGCCAGCTCACCAGACAGGGGGGGAGAGACCCAGTACTTC
J gene: TRBJ2-1; clone size: -; V gene: TRBV7-3; D gene: TRBD2; CDR3 protein: CASGLASYNEQFF; CDR3 DNA: TGTGCCAGCGGACTAGCTTCCTACAATGAGCAGTTCTTC
J gene: TRBJ2-1; clone size: -; V gene: TRBV4-1; D gene: TRBD2; CDR3 protein: CASSQAGTSYYEQFF; CDR3 DNA: TGCGCCAGCAGCCAAGCGGGGACTAGCTACTATGAGCAGTTCTTC
J gene: TRBJ1-5; clone size: -; V gene: TRBV6-5; D gene: -; CDR3 protein: CASRRGSNQPQHF; CDR3 DNA: TGTGCCAGCAGGAGGGGGAGCAATCAGCCCCAGCATTTT
J gene: TRBJ2-2; clone size: -; V gene: TRBV2; D gene: TRBD1; CDR3 protein: CASSGTGGVGSGELFF; CDR3 DNA: TGTGCCAGCTCAGGGACAGGGGGCGTAGGTTCCGGGGAGCTGTTTTTT
J gene: TRBJ2-3; clone size: -; V gene: TRBV5-6; D gene: -; CDR3 protein: CASSRTTNTDTQYF; CDR3 DNA: TGTGCCAGCAGCCGGACTACAAACACAGATACGCAGTATTTT
J gene: TRBJ1-5; clone size: once; V gene: TRBV29-1; D gene: TRBD1; CDR3 protein: CSVPGTGGNQPQHF; CDR3 DNA: TGCAGCGTTCCCGGGACAGGAGGCAATCAGCCCCAGCATTTT
J gene: TRBJ2-6; clone size: -; V gene: TRBV7-3; D gene: -; CDR3 protein: CASTLQASGANVLTF; CDR3 DNA: TGTGCCAGCACCCTACAAGCCTCTGGGGCCAACGTCCTGACTTTC
J gene: TRBJ1-6; clone size: -; V gene: TRBV18; D gene: -; CDR3 protein: CASSPEKGKSPLHF; CDR3 DNA: TGTGCCAGCTCTCCCGAGAAGGGAAAGTCACCCCTCCACTTT
J gene: TRBJ1-1; clone size: -; V gene: TRBV7-9; D gene: -; CDR3 protein: CASSLGRPIEAFF; CDR3 DNA: TGTGCCAGCAGCTTGGGGAGGCCTATCGAAGCTTTCTTT
J gene: TRBJ2-7; clone size: -; V gene: TRBV19; D gene: -; CDR3 protein: CASSVLAGEQYF; CDR3 DNA: TGTGCCAGTAGTGTGTTGGCCGGCGAGCAGTACTTC
J gene: TRBJ1-2; clone size: large; V gene: TRBV14; D gene: -; CDR3 protein: CASSQDQRDHNYGYTF; CDR3 DNA: TGTGCCAGCAGCCAAGATCAAAGGGACCACAACTATGGCTACACCTTC
J gene: TRBJ2-5; clone size: -; V gene: TRBV5-1; D gene: -; CDR3 protein: CASSLWGAGRQETQYF; CDR3 DNA: TGCGCCAGCAGCTTGTGGGGTGCGGGGAGACAAGAGACCCAGTACTTC
J gene: TRBJ1-1; clone size: -; V gene: TRBV9; D gene: -; CDR3 protein: CASSALRAEAFF; CDR3 DNA: TGTGCCAGCAGCGCCCTGAGAGCTGAAGCTTTCTTT
J gene: TRBJ2-1; clone size: few; V gene: TRBV13; D gene: TRBD2; CDR3 protein: CASSLVPSGSMSNEQFF; CDR3 DNA: TGTGCCAGCAGCTTAGTCCCTAGCGGGAGTATGAGCAATGAGCAGTTCTTC
J gene: TRBJ1-1; clone size: -; V gene: TRBV5-6; D gene: -; CDR3 protein: CASSLLGGTEAFF; CDR3 DNA: TGTGCCAGCAGCTTGTTGGGGGGGACTGAAGCTTTCTTT
J gene: TRBJ1-2; clone size: -; V gene: TRBV5-4; D gene: -; CDR3 protein: CASSLGLAGVNGYTF; CDR3 DNA: TGTGCCAGCAGCTTGGGACTCGCGGGGGTCAATGGCTACACCTTC
J gene: TRBJ2-7; clone size: -; V gene: TRBV9; D gene: -; CDR3 protein: CASSVSGPQGEQYF; CDR3 DNA: TGTGCCAGCAGCGTATCTGGACCTCAGGGCGAGCAGTACTTC
J gene: TRBJ2-1; clone size: -; V gene: TRBV11-1; D gene: TRBD1; CDR3 protein: CASSRAGTGHNEQFF; CDR3 DNA: TGTGCCAGCAGCAGAGCCGGGACAGGACACAATGAGCAGTTCTTC
J gene: TRBJ2-5; clone size: -; V gene: TRBV7-3; D gene: -; CDR3 protein: CASSLSPGQETQYF; CDR3 DNA: TGTGCCAGCAGCTTATCTCCAGGACAAGAGACCCAGTACTTC
J gene: TRBJ1-2; clone size: -; V gene: TRBV30; D gene: TRBD1; CDR3 protein: CAWSPRDRGGYTF; CDR3 DNA: TGTGCCTGGAGCCCAAGGGACAGAGGGGGCTACACCTTC
J gene: TRBJ2-1; clone size: -; V gene: TRBV18; D gene: TRBD2; CDR3 protein: CASSNKGLAGDNEQFF; CDR3 DNA: TGTGCCAGCTCGAACAAGGGACTAGCGGGAGATAATGAGCAGTTCTTC
J gene: TRBJ1-5; clone size: -; V gene: TRBV19; D gene: -; CDR3 protein: CASSSIVYSNQPQHF; CDR3 DNA: TGTGCCAGTAGTAGTATAGTTTATAGCAATCAGCCCCAGCATTTT
J gene: TRBJ2-3; clone size: -; V gene: TRBV6-5; D gene: -; CDR3 protein: CASRMGGGYTDTQYF; CDR3 DNA: TGTGCCAGTCGCATGGGGGGAGGATACACAGATACGCAGTATTTT
J gene: TRBJ1-5; clone size: -; V gene: TRBV6-5; D gene: TRBD1; CDR3 protein: CASRKTGANQPQHF; CDR3 DNA: TGTGCCAGCAGAAAGACAGGGGCTAATCAGCCCCAGCATTTT
J gene: TRBJ1-5; clone size: -; V gene: TRBV6-5; D gene: -; CDR3 protein: CASSPPNQPQHF; CDR3 DNA: TGTGCCAGCAGCCCCCCCAATCAGCCCCAGCATTTT
J gene: TRBJ2-1; clone size: once; V gene: TRBV2; D gene: TRBD2; CDR3 protein: CASIRVAGVLGNEQFF; CDR3 DNA: TGTGCTAGCATCCGGGTAGCGGGGGTTCTGGGCAATGAGCAGTTCTTC
J gene: TRBJ2-7; clone size: -; V gene: TRBV6-1; D gene: TRBD2; CDR3 protein: CASLLGGYGLEQYF; CDR3 DNA: TGTGCCAGTCTGCTGGGGGGGTATGGACTCGAGCAGTACTTC
J gene: TRBJ2-7; clone size: -; V gene: TRBV5-4; D gene: -; CDR3 protein: CASSSPNKGLNEQYF; CDR3 DNA: TGTGCCAGCAGCTCGCCAAATAAGGGCCTCAACGAGCAGTACTTC
J gene: TRBJ1-2; clone size: few; V gene: TRBV5-4; D gene: -; CDR3 protein: CASSVDRANYGYTF; CDR3 DNA: TGTGCCAGCAGCGTGGACAGAGCTAACTATGGCTACACCTTC
J gene: TRBJ2-7; clone size: -; V gene: TRBV6-1; D gene: -; CDR3 protein: CASSEALRLRYEQYF; CDR3 DNA: TGTGCCAGCAGTGAAGCGCTTCGGCTTCGCTACGAGCAGTACTTC
J gene: TRBJ2-5; clone size: -; V gene: TRBV6-6; D gene: -; CDR3 protein: CASSYLGQNQETQYF; CDR3 DNA: TGTGCCAGCAGTTACCTGGGACAAAACCAAGAGACCCAGTACTTC
J gene: TRBJ1-1; clone size: -; V gene: TRBV9; D gene: -; CDR3 protein: CASSVDPANSMNTEAFF; CDR3 DNA: TGTGCCAGCAGCGTAGATCCCGCCAACTCGATGAACACTGAAGCTTTCTTT
J gene: TRBJ2-7; clone size: -; V gene: TRBV11-2; D gene: TRBD1; CDR3 protein: CASSLGQTYEQYF; CDR3 DNA: TGTGCCAGCAGCTTGGGACAGACCTACGAGCAGTACTTC
J gene: TRBJ2-1; clone size: -; V gene: TRBV21-1; D gene: -; CDR3 protein: CASSSLRGEGYNEQFF; CDR3 DNA: TGTGCCAGCAGCTCCTTGCGGGGGGAAGGCTACAATGAGCAGTTCTTC
J gene: TRBJ1-3; clone size: -; V gene: TRBV5-5; D gene: -; CDR3 protein: CASSLWSVSGNTIYF; CDR3 DNA: TGTGCCAGCAGCTTGTGGTCGGTCTCTGGAAACACCATATATTTT
J gene: TRBJ1-6; clone size: -; V gene: TRBV6-5; D gene: -; CDR3 protein: CASGQLTRTPLHF; CDR3 DNA: TGTGCCAGCGGCCAGTTAACGAGGACACCCCTCCACTTT
J gene: TRBJ1-3; clone size: -; V gene: TRBV9; D gene: -; CDR3 protein: CASSPNSGNTIYF; CDR3 DNA: TGTGCCAGCAGCCCGAACTCTGGAAACACCATATATTTT
J gene: TRBJ1-2; clone size: -; V gene: TRBV5-4; D gene: TRBD1; CDR3 protein: CASSPNEHNRGAGYTF; CDR3 DNA: TGTGCCAGCTCTCCTAACGAGCACAACAGGGGCGCTGGCTACACCTTC
J gene: TRBJ2-2; clone size: -; V gene: TRBV18; D gene: -; CDR3 protein: CASSPGHLNTGELFF; CDR3 DNA: TGTGCCAGCTCACCGGGACACTTGAACACCGGGGAGCTGTTTTTT
J gene: TRBJ2-3; clone size: -; V gene: TRBV30; D gene: TRBD2; CDR3 protein: CAWSGTSGIFDTQYF; CDR3 DNA: TGTGCCTGGAGTGGGACTAGCGGGATTTTTGATACGCAGTATTTT
J gene: TRBJ1-3; clone size: -; V gene: TRBV6-6; D gene: -; CDR3 protein: CAASAGGSGNTIYF; CDR3 DNA: TGTGCCGCCTCAGCAGGAGGCTCTGGAAACACCATATATTTT
J gene: TRBJ1-1; clone size: -; V gene: TRBV6-5; D gene: -; CDR3 protein: CASSYSVRDTEAFF; CDR3 DNA: TGTGCCAGCAGTTACTCGGTTAGGGACACTGAAGCTTTCTTT
J gene: TRBJ1-1; clone size: -; V gene: TRBV11-1; D gene: -; CDR3 protein: CASSIRGAVVRREAFF; CDR3 DNA: TGTGCCAGCAGCATACGTGGGGCAGTAGTAAGGAGAGAAGCTTTCTTT
J gene: TRBJ1-2; clone size: few; V gene: TRBV4-3; D gene: -; CDR3 protein: CASSQDRVISYGYTF; CDR3 DNA: TGCGCCAGCAGCCAAGATCGGGTCATCTCCTATGGCTACACCTTC
J gene: TRBJ1-2; clone size: -; V gene: TRBV27; D gene: -; CDR3 protein: CASSWGLGYGYTF; CDR3 DNA: TGTGCCAGCAGTTGGGGGCTTGGCTATGGCTACACCTTC
J gene: TRBJ2-5; clone size: once; V gene: TRBV27; D gene: -; CDR3 protein: CASSFRTSQETQYF; CDR3 DNA: TGTGCCAGCAGTTTTAGAACTTCACAAGAGACCCAGTACTTC
J gene: TRBJ2-7; clone size: -; V gene: TRBV5-4; D gene: -; CDR3 protein: CASSLTGFGEQYF; CDR3 DNA: TGTGCCAGCAGCCTTACGGGTTTTGGGGAGCAGTACTTC
J gene: TRBJ2-3; clone size: -; V gene: TRBV18; D gene: -; CDR3 protein: CASSPGVSGDTQYF; CDR3 DNA: TGTGCCAGCTCACCAGGCGTCTCGGGGGATACGCAGTATTTT
J gene: TRBJ1-1; clone size: -; V gene: TRBV19; D gene: TRBD1; CDR3 protein: CASRRDRAATEAFF; CDR3 DNA: TGTGCCAGTAGAAGAGACAGGGCGGCCACTGAAGCTTTCTTT